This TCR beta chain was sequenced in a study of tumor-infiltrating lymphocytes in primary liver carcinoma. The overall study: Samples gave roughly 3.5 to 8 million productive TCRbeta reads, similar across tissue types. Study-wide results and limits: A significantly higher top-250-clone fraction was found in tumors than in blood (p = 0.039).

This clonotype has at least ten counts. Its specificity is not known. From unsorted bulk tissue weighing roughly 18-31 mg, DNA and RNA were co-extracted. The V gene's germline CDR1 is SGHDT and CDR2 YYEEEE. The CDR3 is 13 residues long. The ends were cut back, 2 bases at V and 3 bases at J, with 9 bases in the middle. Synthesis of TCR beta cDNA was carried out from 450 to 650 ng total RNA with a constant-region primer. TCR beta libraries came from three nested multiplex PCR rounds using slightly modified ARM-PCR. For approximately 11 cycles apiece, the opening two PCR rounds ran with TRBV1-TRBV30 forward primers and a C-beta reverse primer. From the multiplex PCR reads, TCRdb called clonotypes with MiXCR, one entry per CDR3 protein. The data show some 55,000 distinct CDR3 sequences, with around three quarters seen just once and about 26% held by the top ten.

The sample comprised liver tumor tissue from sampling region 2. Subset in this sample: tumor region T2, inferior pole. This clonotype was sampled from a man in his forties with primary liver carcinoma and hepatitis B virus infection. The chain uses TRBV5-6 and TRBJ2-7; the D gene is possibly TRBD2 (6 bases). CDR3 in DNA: TGTGCCAGCAGCTTCGGGAGAATCTACGAGCAGTACTTC. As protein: CASSFGRIYEQYF.